This T cell receptor (beta chain) was sequenced in a study of T cell responses to AZD1222 COVID-19 vaccine. Study-wide points: Spike-specific TCR breadth and depth both grew after two AZD1222 doses. Among vaccine-associated CD4 TCRs, coverage spanned spike, with dominance at 160-218 and 743-854.

Assay used: immunoSEQ multiplex PCR; TCRdb lists only in-frame clones, some missing. The table includes 150,000 or so clones, roughly 93% detected once. A few counts support this clone. The antigen remains unidentified. CDR3 length: 13 residues. In germline, CDR1 is SGHAT, CDR2 FQNNGV. After removal of 6 bases from V and 6 bases from J, the junction contained 7 bases not matched to a gene. The clonotype comes from an adult in good health. The specimen was peripheral blood, collected on day 0 of MenACWY control vaccination. The chain uses TRBV11-2 and TRBJ2-7; TRBD1 agrees at 8 bases. As DNA, the CDR3 is TGTGCCAGCAGTCGGACAGGGAATGGCGAGCAGTACTTC. Amino acids: CASSRTGNGEQYF.